Below, one T cell receptor beta chain is given with its context. It has no known antigen specificity. No much larger clonotype is one base removed from it; base qualities were not supplied. CDR1 LNHDA and CDR2 SQIVND were looked up in the germline V gene (reference sequence). At the junction V is shortened by 3 bases and J by 4 bases, with 19 bases in between. The CDR3 starts with the cysteine, ends with the phenylalanine, and has 16 residues. The DNA shown is the 48-base CDR3, in frame from base 1. This sample was included in a study of cytomegalovirus exposure and HLA in healthy donors (dated by TCRdb to between 2016 and 2019). Some background on the complete study: An earlier analysis of some 600 of the donors reported 276 Gb of sequence data and 117 million unique TCR beta sequences obtained from some 200 million T cells. About 5 DR-DQ haplotypes were handled as single units for association and clustering, since linkage in the cohort was strong. Of the roughly 420 genotyped donors, roughly 80% were placed in the genetic ancestry cluster associated with self-reported Caucasian donors. Typing coverage varied by locus: about 620-630 donors for A, B, C, DRB1 and DQB1; approximately 500 for DQA1; 600 to 610 for DPA1; about 450 for DPB1. Among roughly 400 genotyped donors of the cohort, an average of around 250,000 unique TCR beta nucleotide sequences was sequenced per donor, of which approximately 18% were non-productive. A later genetic analysis took genome-wide SNP genotypes for about 55% of the roughly 670 donors and used that subset as a discovery cohort. In an earlier analysis of a few hundred of the donors, high-throughput TCR beta sequencing was used to judge whether each TCR beta V gene segment behaved as functional or pseudogenic. All discovery cohort repertoires had been generated on a single sequencing platform. The study profiled the T cell repertoires of about 720 subjects by immunosequencing and related them to cytomegalovirus serostatus. A later analysis re-analyzed previously published TCR beta repertoires from about 600 donors and added high-resolution HLA genotyping to study TCR occurrence patterns. Donor age, sex, ethnicity and CMV serostatus were compiled alongside the repertoire data. The study was designed to test whether signatures of past pathogen exposure could be identified by cataloging public T cell receptors. The later analysis used no new phenotypic data to find candidate immune exposures, relying instead on TCR beta sequences and their occurrence across donors. HLA typing included class I and class II loci at four-digit resolution. To predict cytomegalovirus infection status, the study brought together high-throughput TCR immunosequencing, statistical association of individual TCRs with disease status, and machine learning. An early release covering roughly 640 HLA-typed donors comprised roughly 300 gigabases of sequencing data and around 80 million unique TCR sequences. In addition to the first cohort of approximately 670 subjects, a separate validation cohort of around 110 different subjects was used.

What the work shows at the level of the full study, not this receptor alone: Immune exposure information for the cohort was limited to CMV serostatus. Linkage disequilibrium might explain the correlated functional status among segregating V segments, but an unknown experimental factor could not be excluded. A further reported finding was that TCR beta sequences accurately predicted the HLA-A and HLA-B alleles for most subjects in the first cohort. When HLA alleles, especially DR and DQ, strongly co-occurred, attributing TCR associations to individual alleles was difficult. The sequencing pipeline was judged likely to have produced a cluster of highly shared sequence variants as a technical artifact. While some public TCRs were present in many individuals, most TCR sequences turned up only very rarely across donors. An association between a missense DCLRE1C variant and V-gene and J-gene trimming of TCR beta chains was found in a later genetic analysis and replicated in an independent cohort. In this cohort, only TCR beta chains were sequenced, and detectable features were limited by the absence of alpha or paired-chain data. The authors suggested that the approach could potentially be generalized to other disease states and immunological phenotypes. A later analysis associated approximately 17,000 TCR beta sequences with specific HLA alleles at a false discovery rate of 0.05. In vitro tests confirmed that a few of the cytomegalovirus-associated TCR beta chains recognize cytomegalovirus antigens. Presence/absence analyses assumed roughly uniform sequencing depth across donors, an assumption that may not hold. Compared with the 666-donor mean, donors in an Asian-associated ancestry cluster had fewer N-insertions in productive TCRs, according to a later genetic analysis. Because HLA typing was missing for some donors at each locus, association tests included only the typed subset. Compared with equally common non-associated chains, HLA-associated TCR beta chains in a later analysis were more clonally expanded and had lower generation probabilities. In the study, about 150 TCR beta chains were listed as associated with cytomegalovirus. The earlier analysis of approximately 540 of the donors excluded around 17 rarely observed V segments, including chromosome 9 orphons, because counts were too low. In a later analysis, TCR association rates were found to vary across HLA loci, with the most associated TCRs seen for DRB1 alleles and the fewest for HLA-C alleles. According to a later analysis, parvovirus B19, influenza, CMV and Epstein-Barr virus appeared linked to several top co-occurrence clusters. A later analysis found that most CMV-associated TCR beta chains appeared HLA-restricted, with HLA associations seemingly driven largely by CMV exposure. Cytomegalovirus status was reported to be diagnosed by the classifier with high specificity and sensitivity in both the original and validation cohorts. Because the 87-base-pair reads could not distinguish some IMGT-functional V segments, including TRBV6-2 and TRBV6-3, those segments were excluded. In an earlier analysis of a few hundred of the donors, most TCR beta V segments were observed in productive rearrangements about 87% or about 30% of the time, broadly matching IMGT annotations.

Libraries were prepared through the immunoSEQ multiplex PCR assay. For the multiplex PCR, a mixture combining 60 forward primers for TCR Vbeta segments and 13 reverse primers for TCR Jbeta segments was used. A multiplex PCR assay on genomic DNA amplified the CDR3 region of rearranged TCR beta genes. The Illumina HiSeq System was used to sequence the amplified TCR beta libraries as 87-base-pair reads. As for the original processing: A later analysis tallied 75 million to 95 million unique TCR beta chains across the 550 to 850 repertoires, and approximately 12 million of those chains were shared by two or more donors. To remove PCR and sequencing errors, raw reads were error-corrected and collapsed into unique sequences using a nearest-neighbor algorithm that merged closely related sequences. Alignment of CDR3 sequences to IMGT reference sequences was used to assign V, D and J gene segments. For a sequence to be retained, a match of at least six nucleotides to both a V gene segment and a J gene segment was required. Rearrangements were classified as productive when the CDR3 lacked stop codons and remained in frame with V and J, and all other rearrangements were classified as non-productive. Following IMGT convention, CDR3 was defined as the stretch from the second conserved V-encoded cysteine up to the conserved J-encoded phenylalanine. In an earlier analysis of more than 550 of the donors, sequences lacking an unambiguous match to a single V gene segment were excluded. An earlier analysis of fewer than 750 of the donors classified V segments as functional when productive rearrangements were above 56.7% and as segregating when the standard deviation between donors was above 5%. A statistical classification framework was built for diagnosing cytomegalovirus status from the catalog of TCR beta chain sequences. A later analysis assigned V and J genes by comparing TCR nucleotide sequences with IMGT/GENE-DB human TR gene sequences. Using the TCRdist pipeline, a later analysis assigned CDR3 sequences along with most-parsimonious VDJ recombination scenarios. In a later analysis, every TCR beta chain was defined by the combination of its CDR3 amino acid sequence and its V-gene family, and reads without a unique V-gene family were dropped. As a way to deal with suspected cross-contamination and a sequencing artifact, a later analysis dropped 640 or so nucleotide sequences that were highly shared and had low generation probability. In a later analysis, a clonal expansion index was calculated for each public chain from normalized within-repertoire ranks of inferred template counts. In a later analysis, generation probabilities were computed using a VDJ recombination model fitted to out-of-frame rearrangements, and the results were checked against IGoR. In a later analysis, hypergeometric tests were used to score TCR-TCR, TCR-HLA and TCR-CMV co-occurrence, with a repertoire-size bias correction applied to TCR pairs. A later analysis estimated false discovery rates by permuting HLA or CMV assignments 20 times. In a later analysis, co-occurring TCRs were grouped with DBSCAN, and TCRdist sequence similarity was added when clustering was performed within HLA-allele-positive subsets. Co-occurrence clustering excluded repertoires with fewer than 30,000 or more than 120,000 public chains, plus five with anomalous nucleotide sharing. TCRdb holds this immuneACCESS table with in-frame rearrangements only. Some clones are missing; in checked studies, unresolved V genes explain under half, and the rest has no known cause. V and J calls and clone size are copied from that table; D and trimming were computed from the DNA. In all, the sample holds 150,000 to 200,000 clones, and 80% of those were seen once. In total, the top ten clones hold about 6.3% of the sample.

In total, roughly 670 healthy bone marrow donors made up the cohort. All cohort members were sampled while nominally healthy, although unrecorded immune exposures were likely present. The donor was CMV seropositive and was included in the group of about 290 seropositive cohort members. A peripheral blood sample was collected from each donor, and TCR beta sequencing was performed on peripheral blood mononuclear cells. Genomic DNA extraction from the blood cell samples was performed with the Qiagen DNeasy Blood Extraction Kit. The source is a male donor in good health and CMV-seropositive. Sequenced: PBMCs. This chain is built from TRBV19 and TRBJ2-7; matching of 6 bases hints at TRBD2 as the D gene. The CDR3 protein: CASSIDPSENFYEQYF. The bases read TGTGCCAGTAGTATTGACCCTAGCGAGAATTTTTACGAGCAGTACTTC.